Each of the 31 T cell receptor beta chains below was sequenced from the same sample in a study of identical twins. TCRdb used MiXCR to reprocess the 5' RACE reads, holding one entry per CDR3 protein. The sample carries 640,000 or so distinct CDR3 sequences, approximately 6% recorded once. Material for sequencing was naive T cells sorted from blood. Every receptor here comes from a man in his late teens or twenties in good health.

This clonotype was recorded at least ten times. This chain links TRBV12-3 or TRBV12-4 with TRBJ2-4, with TRBD2 as a possible D gene (6 bases). The CDR3 has 16 amino acids. The V gene lost 5 bases and the J gene lost 0 bases, with 14 bases spanning the gap. The CDR3 loop is CASSPAGTEAKNIQYF. CDR3 nucleotides: TGTGCCAGCAGTCCAGCAGGGACTGAAGCCAAAAACATTCAGTACTTC.

J is TRBJ2-1 and V is TRBV5-5; D not certain. Germline V gene sequence: CDR1 SGHKS, CDR2 YYEKEE (reference sequence). V was pared by 4 bases and J by 0 bases, with 17 bases between. This CDR3 has 17 residues. The CDR3 loop reads CASSLTTSGVSYNEQFF. The CDR3 region has the DNA TGTGCCAGCAGCCTAACAACATCAGGAGTCTCCTACAATGAGCAGTTCTTC.

This clonotype occurred many times. The chain has TRBV15 and TRBJ2-6; TRBD1 is a possible D gene (5 bases). CDR1 and CDR2 from the germline V gene are LNHNV and YYDKDF (reference sequence). The CDR3 is 15 residues long. The germline V and J ends were trimmed by 2 bases and 0 bases, with 5 bases remaining between them. As DNA, the CDR3 is TGTGCCACCAGCAGACAGGGCTCTGGGGCCAACGTCCTGACTTTC. Translation gives CATSRQGSGANVLTF.

This clonotype was recorded at least ten times. The rearrangement links TRBV28 to TRBJ2-7, with D possibly being TRBD1 (6 bases). The germline CDR1 and CDR2 sequences are MDHEN and SYDVKM. The length of the CDR3 is 18 residues. Deletions cut 5 bases from V and 4 bases from J, with 27 bases between. This CDR3 is CASSPHGAGAPEVYEQYF. In DNA, the CDR3 is TGTGCCAGCAGTCCCCATGGGGCAGGGGCACCCGAAGTTTACGAGCAGTACTTC.

In regard to this clonotype: A much larger clone lies one base from this, so it may be a read error. The rearrangement uses TRBV7-2 and TRBJ2-5; D is undetermined. CDR3 length equals 13 residues. Deletions cut 1 base from V and 4 bases from J, with 7 bases between. Per the germline V gene, CDR1 is SGHTA and CDR2 is FQGNSA. DNA for the CDR3: TGTGCCAGCAGCTTAGGCAGGATAGAGACCCAGTACTTC. Its protein is CASSLGRIETQYF.

This clonotype has a count of ten or more. The chain has TRBV20-1 and TRBJ2-3, with D tentatively TRBD2 (6 bases). CDR1 is DFQATT and CDR2 is SNEGSKA in the germline V gene (reference sequence). V shed 0 bases and J shed 3 bases, with 16 bases lying between them. The CDR3 consists of 16 residues. CDR3 region: CSARDLGLALTDTQYF. The CDR3 region has the DNA TGCAGTGCTAGAGACCTCGGGCTAGCGTTGACAGATACGCAGTATTTT.

This clonotype was detected many times. This sequence joins TRBV29-1 and TRBJ2-7; D gene unclear. Germline values: CDR1 SQVTM, CDR2 ANQGSEA. This CDR3 comprises 12 residues. The V gene lost 4 bases and the J gene lost 2 bases, with 9 bases spanning the gap. CDR3 sequence (DNA): TGCAGCGTTGTAGGGTTCCCCTACGAGCAGTACGTC. This translates into CSVVGFPYEQYV.

This clonotype came up many times. The J gene is TRBJ2-6, the V gene TRBV20-1; D is unresolved. The germline CDR1 and CDR2 sequences are DFQATT and SNEGSKA (reference sequence). The CDR3 runs to 14 residues. With 1 base removed from V and 0 bases from J, the gap between germline ends came to 4 bases. The CDR3 protein is CSARGDSGANVLTF. The CDR3 DNA sequence: TGCAGTGCTAGAGGGGACTCTGGGGCCAACGTCCTGACTTTC.

This clonotype was counted ten times or more. The chain employs TRBV20-1 and TRBJ2-2; the D gene is possibly TRBD2 (5 bases). Deletions cut 5 bases from V and 0 bases from J, with 13 bases between. The CDR3 has 15 amino acids. Per germline, CDR1 DFQATT and CDR2 SNEGSKA (reference sequence). CDR3 protein: CSAPNTRANTGELFF. The CDR3 coding sequence is TGCAGTGCTCCCAATACTAGGGCGAACACCGGGGAGCTGTTTTTT.

This clonotype was picked up a small number of times. The rearrangement joins TRBV2 to TRBJ2-2; D is unresolved. CDR1 SNHLY and CDR2 FYNNEI come from the germline V gene. Trimming removed 0 bases from V and 3 bases from J, with 11 bases in between. This CDR3 is 16 amino acids long. CDR3 DNA sequence: TGTGCCAGCAGTGAAGCGCGCAAACTTGACACCGGGGAGCTGTTTTTT. Its translation: CASSEARKLDTGELFF.

The rearrangement uses TRBV28 and TRBJ2-1; 12 bases align to TRBD1. Trimming cost V 4 bases and J 8 bases; bases outside gene matches: 9. The CDR3 covers 16 residues. The germline V gene has CDR1 MDHEN and CDR2 SYDVKM. The chain's CDR3 is CASSSLGDRGQYEQFF. CDR3 coding DNA: TGTGCCAGCAGTTCCTTAGGGGACAGGGGGCAATATGAGCAGTTCTTC.

This clonotype was counted ten times or more. The rearrangement uses TRBV29-1 and TRBJ2-7; tentative D call: TRBD1 (6 bases). CDR1 SQVTM and CDR2 ANQGSEA come from the germline V gene. The CDR3 sequence is 14 residues long. The germline V and J ends were trimmed by 7 bases and 5 bases, with 21 bases remaining between them. This chain's CDR3 is CSERPGTKFNEQYV. For the CDR3, the DNA is TGCAGCGAACGTCCCGGGACAAAATTCAACGAGCAGTACGTC.

This clonotype showed up many times. CDR3 in DNA: TGTGCCAGCAGCTACCGCCGACAGGGGGCTGGCGAGCAGTACTTC. Encoded protein: CASSYRRQGAGEQYF. The J gene is TRBJ2-7, the V gene TRBV12-3 or TRBV12-4; 10 nucleotides match TRBD1. The junction had 11 bases not matched to a gene; V was cut back by 6 bases and J by 6 bases. The CDR3 has 15 amino acids.

This clonotype has more than one count but fewer than ten. This rearrangement joins TRBV5-5 to TRBJ2-1; perhaps D is TRBD1 or TRBD2 (7 bases each). The length of the CDR3 is 15 residues. In germline, CDR1 is SGHKS, CDR2 YYEKEE (reference sequence). V was trimmed by 6 bases and J by 2 bases, leaving 15 bases between them. The CDR3 DNA reads as TGTGCCAGCATCCAGGGGGGGGGCACCTACAATGAGCAGTTCTTC. Translation gives CASIQGGGTYNEQFF.

The J gene is TRBJ1-1, the V gene TRBV7-9; 9 bases are shared with TRBD1. There are 13 residues in the CDR3. Germline CDR1 reads SEHNR; CDR2 reads FQNEAQ (reference sequence). The J segment lost 9 bases and the V segment lost 5 bases, leaving 7 bases of the junction unmatched. The CDR3 bases are TGTGCCAGCAGCCCCCGGGACAGGGTACAAGCTTTCTTT. The encoded protein is CASSPRDRVQAFF.

This clonotype was seen ten or more times. The chain uses TRBV10-3 and TRBJ2-7; D remains ambiguous. This CDR3 region has 14 residues. Germline V gene sequence: CDR1 ENHRY, CDR2 SYGVKD. V gave up 0 bases and J gave up 0 bases, with 6 bases separating them. This chain's CDR3 is CAISESARSYEQYF. CDR3 nucleotides: TGTGCCATCAGTGAGTCAGCCCGCTCCTACGAGCAGTACTTC.

The chain carries TRBV12-3 or TRBV12-4 and TRBJ1-1; D is perhaps TRBD1 (6 bases). The CDR3 contains 18 residues. The V and J ends lost 3 bases and 2 bases respectively, with 22 bases between them. The CDR3 DNA reads TGTGCCAGCAGTTTCTTGGGCAGGGGTAGGTGGGCCAACACTGAAGCTTTCTTT. It codes for CASSFLGRGRWANTEAFF.

This clonotype was observed at least ten times. The J gene is TRBJ1-2, the V gene TRBV3-1; D gene uncertain. The CDR3 spans 13 residues. Germline CDR1 is LGHDT and CDR2 is YNNKEL (reference sequence). V lost 0 bases to trimming and J lost 9 bases, with 11 bases between them. The CDR3 DNA reads TGTGCCAGCAGCCAAGATAACGGGAGGAGCTACACCTTC. Its protein product is CASSQDNGRSYTF.

This clonotype was seen at least ten times. The chain recombines TRBV6-1 with TRBJ2-3; TRBD2 might be the D (6 bases). This CDR3 has 16 amino acids. V lost 0 bases, J lost 4 bases, and 14 bases lay in between. Germline CDR1 is MNHNS and CDR2 is SASEGT. In DNA, the CDR3 is TGTGCCAGCAGTGAAGCGCGTGGAGCGGGTGCAGATACGCAGTATTTT. Its protein is CASSEARGAGADTQYF.

The table lists this clonotype with many counts. The gene calls are TRBV28 and TRBJ2-3; 8 bases align to TRBD2. Germline V lookup: CDR1 MDHEN, CDR2 SYDVKM. V trimming: 6 bases; J trimming: 4 bases; junction bases outside the gene matches: 6. The CDR3 runs to 14 residues. The CDR3 region has the DNA TGTGCCAGCAGGCCCGGGACTAGTCCAGATACGCAGTATTTT. It encodes CASRPGTSPDTQYF.

In this sample, this clonotype turned up a few times. V gene TRBV18 combines with J gene TRBJ2-1; 7 nucleotides match TRBD1. J gave up 2 bases and V 3 bases, and 4 bases lay outside the gene matches. The germline gives CDR1 KGHSH, CDR2 LQKENI. This CDR3 region has 15 residues. Here the CDR3 reads CASSPRDRPYNEQFF. The CDR3 DNA reads TGTGCCAGCTCACCCCGGGACAGACCCTACAATGAGCAGTTCTTC.

At least ten counts were recorded for this clonotype. The V and J genes are TRBV7-9 and TRBJ2-3; a weak D match, TRBD2 (5 bases). Per germline, CDR1 SEHNR and CDR2 FQNEAQ (reference sequence). The CDR3 extends over 15 amino acids. V was trimmed by 5 bases and J by 1 base, leaving 13 bases between them. Written as DNA, the CDR3 is TGTGCCAGCAGCCATATCACCGGGGGCACAGATACGCAGTATTTT. Its translation: CASSHITGGTDTQYF.

There are many counts of this clonotype. CDR3 loop: CSATVRSISYEQYF. In DNA form, the CDR3 reads TGCAGTGCTACTGTCAGGTCTATTTCCTACGAGCAGTACTTC. The rearrangement joins TRBV20-1 to TRBJ2-7; no clear D gene. V was pared by 4 bases and J by 1 base, with 14 bases between. The CDR3 has 14 amino acids. Germline V gives CDR1 DFQATT, CDR2 SNEGSKA (reference sequence).

This clonotype came up a few times. The chain recombines TRBV12-3 or TRBV12-4 with TRBJ2-1, with 8 bases identical to TRBD2. This CDR3 spans 16 amino acids. Trimming cost V 2 bases and J 1 base; bases outside gene matches: 4. The CDR3 DNA is TGTGCCAGCAGTTTACTCAGCGGGAGATCCTACAATGAGCAGTTCTTC. Translated, it gives CASSLLSGRSYNEQFF.

In its sample, this clonotype was seen a few times. The chain employs TRBV6-2 or TRBV6-3 and TRBJ2-2; D is unresolved. The CDR3 totals 13 residues. Trimming left V 11 bases short and J 1 base short, with 11 bases between. Germline V gives CDR1 MNHEY, CDR2 SVGEGT. CDR3 amino acids: CAGLAGNTGELFF. CDR3 in DNA: TGTGCCGGATTGGCAGGGAACACCGGGGAGCTGTTTTTT.

This clonotype was counted many times. The chain is built from TRBV9 and TRBJ2-4; 7 bases are shared with TRBD2. The CDR3 sequence is 18 residues long. Germline loops: CDR1 SGDLS, CDR2 YYNGEE. J gave up 3 bases and V 0 bases, and 12 bases lay outside the gene matches. The CDR3 here is CASSVGPTDSGGKNIQYF. CDR3 sequence (DNA): TGTGCCAGCAGCGTAGGTCCGACCGACTCGGGAGGCAAAAACATTCAGTACTTC. Drawing the rest from reference TRBV9 and TRBJ2-4, the complete variable domain is DSGVTQTPKHLITATGQRVTLRCSPRSGDLSVYWYQQSLDQGLQFLIQYYNGEERAKGNILERFSAQQFPDLHSELNLSSLELGDSALYFCASSVGPTDSGGKNIQYFGAGTRLSVL.

The V and J genes are TRBV5-1 and TRBJ1-3; no definite D call. CDR3 length equals 16 residues. CDR1 and CDR2 (germline): SGHRS, YFSETQ. Trimming stripped 4 bases from V and 3 bases from J, with 17 bases between. The CDR3 loop reads CASSRDFEVVGNTIYF. As DNA, the CDR3 is TGCGCCAGCAGCCGAGATTTCGAGGTAGTTGGAAACACCATATATTTT.

V is TRBV2 and J is TRBJ2-5; no clear D gene. The CDR3 spans 15 residues. Germline CDR1 and CDR2: SNHLY and FYNNEI. Trimming shortened V by 0 bases and J by 1 base, and 9 bases separated the two germline ends. The DNA of the CDR3 is TGTGCCAGCAGTGAAGCGTGGCCAACCCAAGAGACCCAGTACTTC. This translates into CASSEAWPTQETQYF.

The rearrangement links TRBV7-2 to TRBJ2-2, with 7 nucleotides matching TRBD2. This CDR3 has 15 residues. Germline assignment: CDR1 SGHTA and CDR2 FQGNSA. V lost 1 base to trimming and J lost 3 bases; unmatched junction nucleotides: 2. CDR3 region: CASSLVLAYTGELFF. CDR3 sequence (DNA): TGTGCCAGCAGCTTAGTACTAGCGTACACCGGGGAGCTGTTTTTT.

This clonotype was seen repeatedly, ten times or more. The gene calls are TRBV5-1 and TRBJ1-4; maybe TRBD1 (6 bases). The V end was cut by 4 bases, the J end by 4 bases, with 11 bases between. CDR3 length: 14 amino acids. The V gene's germline CDR1 is SGHRS and CDR2 YFSETQ. CDR3 protein: CASSADSFNEKLFF. The CDR3 nucleotides are TGCGCCAGCAGCGCGGACAGCTTTAATGAAAAACTGTTTTTT.

This clonotype was seen many times. The V call is TRBV20-1, the J call TRBJ2-2; no clear D gene. The CDR3 spans 15 residues. Trimming shortened V by 0 bases and J by 1 base, and 9 bases separated the two germline ends. Germline CDR1 is DFQATT and CDR2 is SNEGSKA (reference sequence). The chain's CDR3 is CSARDLLENTGELFF. Written as DNA, the CDR3 is TGCAGTGCTAGAGATCTGTTAGAGAACACCGGGGAGCTGTTTTTT.